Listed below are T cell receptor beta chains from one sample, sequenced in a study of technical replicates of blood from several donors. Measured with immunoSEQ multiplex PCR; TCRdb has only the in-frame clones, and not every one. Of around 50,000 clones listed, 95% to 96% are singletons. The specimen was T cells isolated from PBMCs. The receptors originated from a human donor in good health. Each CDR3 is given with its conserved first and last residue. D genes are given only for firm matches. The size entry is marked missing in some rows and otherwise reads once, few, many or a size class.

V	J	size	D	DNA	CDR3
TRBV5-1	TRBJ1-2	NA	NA	TGCGCCAGCAGCTTCCAGGGACTCCTTCGGGATGGCTACACCTTC	CASSFQGLLRDGYTF
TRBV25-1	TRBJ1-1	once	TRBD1	TGTGCCAGCAGTGAATACAGGGACAGTGAAGCTTTCTTT	CASSEYRDSEAFF
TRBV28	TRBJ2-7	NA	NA	TGTGCCAGCATTGATACAGGGCAGGGCGAGCAGTACTTC	CASIDTGQGEQYF
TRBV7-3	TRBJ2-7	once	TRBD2	TGTGCCAGCAGCGAGGGACTAGCGGGAGACGAGCAGTACTTC	CASSEGLAGDEQYF
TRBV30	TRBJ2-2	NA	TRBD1	TGTGCCTGGAGTGCCTACCCCCTCTCGACAGGGGTAGCCGGGGAGCTGTTTTTT	CAWSAYPLSTGVAGELFF
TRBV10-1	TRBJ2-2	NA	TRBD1	TGCGCCAGCAACAGACAGGGTTTCTACACCCCGATCACCGGGGAGCTGTTTTTT	CASNRQGFYTPITGELFF
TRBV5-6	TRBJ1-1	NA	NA	TGTGCCAGCAGCCAGCCCACAGGGTTTGACACTGAAGCTTTCTTT	CASSQPTGFDTEAFF
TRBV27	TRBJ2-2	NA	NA	TGTGCCAGCAGTTCTTGGAACACCGGGGAGCTGTTTTTT	CASSSWNTGELFF
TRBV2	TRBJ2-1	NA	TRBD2	TGTGCGCGGGCTTCGGGCGGGAGCAATGAGCAGTTCTTC	CARASGGSNEQFF
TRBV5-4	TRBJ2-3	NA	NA	TGTGCCAGCAGTGGCGGGGGCCTGGAGGATACGCAGTATTTT	CASSGGGLEDTQYF
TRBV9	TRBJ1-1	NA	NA	TGTGCCAGCAGCGTAGCAGTGTATGACACTGAAGCTTTCTTT	CASSVAVYDTEAFF
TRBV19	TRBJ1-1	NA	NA	TGTGCCAGTAGTATAGTTGCCAGCAGAGGCACTGAAGCTTTCTTT	CASSIVASRGTEAFF
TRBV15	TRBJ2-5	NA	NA	TGTGCCACCAGCAGAGACAGGGAACAAGAGACCCAGTACTTC	CATSRDREQETQYF
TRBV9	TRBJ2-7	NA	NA	TGTGCCAGCAGCCACGGAGGGGGCGGGACACTCTACGAGCAGTACTTC	CASSHGGGGTLYEQYF
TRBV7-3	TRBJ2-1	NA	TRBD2	TGTGCCAGCAGCTGGACTAGCGTTTACAATGAGCAGTTCTTC	CASSWTSVYNEQFF
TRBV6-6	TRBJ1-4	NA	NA	TGTGCCAGCAGCGGTAATGAAAAACTGTTTTTT	CASSGNEKLFF
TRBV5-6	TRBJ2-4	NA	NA	TGTGCCAGCCACACCATAGCCAAAAACATTCAGTACTTC	CASHTIAKNIQYF
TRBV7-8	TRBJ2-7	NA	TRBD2	TGTGCCAGCAGCTTAGAAGGGAGCGGGAAGTACGAGCAGTACTTC	CASSLEGSGKYEQYF
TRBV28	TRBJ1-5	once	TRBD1	TGTGCCAGCAGGCAGACAGGGGAAGGTCAGCCCCAGCATTTT	CASRQTGEGQPQHF
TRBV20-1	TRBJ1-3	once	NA	TGCAGTGCGAAGCGCGGAAACACCATATATTTT	CSAKRGNTIYF
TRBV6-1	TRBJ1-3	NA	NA	TGTGCCAGCACCCTAGCCGGGGGAAACACCATATATTTT	CASTLAGGNTIYF
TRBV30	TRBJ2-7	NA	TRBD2	TGTGCCTGGAGTGTTAAGACGGGAGGGCCCTACGAGCAGTACTTC	CAWSVKTGGPYEQYF
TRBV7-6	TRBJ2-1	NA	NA	TGTGCCAGCAGCTTAGCCGGCGGTGGTGTGGACAATGAGCAGTTCTTC	CASSLAGGGVDNEQFF
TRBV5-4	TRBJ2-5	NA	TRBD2	TGTGCCAGCAGCTTGATTAGCGGGAGGGGAGGGGAGACCCAGTACTTC	CASSLISGRGGETQYF
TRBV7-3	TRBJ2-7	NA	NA	TGTGCCAGCAGCCCATCAGACTCCTACGAGCAGTACTTC	CASSPSDSYEQYF
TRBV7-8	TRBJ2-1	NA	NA	TGTGCCAGCATCACACTCCCCGGGGGCAGGGGGAATGAGCAGTTCTTC	CASITLPGGRGNEQFF
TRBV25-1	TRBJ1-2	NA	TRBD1	TGTGCCAGCAGTGACATAGGGGGCCGTAACTATGGCTACACCTTC	CASSDIGGRNYGYTF
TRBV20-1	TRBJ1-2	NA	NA	TGCAGTGCTACTTATGGCTACACCTTC	CSATYGYTF
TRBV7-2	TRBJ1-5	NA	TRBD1	TGTGCCAGCAGCTGGACCACAGGGGAGAGCCAGCCCCAGCATTTT	CASSWTTGESQPQHF
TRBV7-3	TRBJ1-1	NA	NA	TGTGCCAGCAGCCCACAGGGTATGGGCACTGAAGCTTTCTTT	CASSPQGMGTEAFF
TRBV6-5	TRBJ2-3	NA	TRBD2	TGTGCCAGCAGTTACGGGCTAGCGGGAGGGCCAGATACGCAGTATTTT	CASSYGLAGGPDTQYF
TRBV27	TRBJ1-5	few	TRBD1	TGTGCCAGCAGTTCCTTTGGGACAGGGAAATTGAATCAGCCCCAGCATTTT	CASSSFGTGKLNQPQHF
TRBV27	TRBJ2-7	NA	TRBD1	TGTGCCAGCAGAACAGGGGATTGGGACGAGCAGTACTTC	CASRTGDWDEQYF
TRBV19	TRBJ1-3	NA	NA	TGTGCCAGTAGTACAGGGGTGTACACCATATATTTT	CASSTGVYTIYF
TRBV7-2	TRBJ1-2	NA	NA	TGTGCCAGCAGCTTTACGGGAGAAGACTATGGCTACACCTTC	CASSFTGEDYGYTF
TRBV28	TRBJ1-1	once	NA	TGTGCCAGCAGTTTAGCTGGGGGCACGAACACTGAAGCTTTCTTT	CASSLAGGTNTEAFF
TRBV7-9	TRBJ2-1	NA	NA	TGTGCCAGCACGGCGCGCCCCACGGAGAATGAGCAGTTCTTC	CASTARPTENEQFF
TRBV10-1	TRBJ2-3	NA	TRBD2	TGCGCCAGCAGCGCGACTAGCGGGAGTATGGCAGATACGCAGTATTTT	CASSATSGSMADTQYF
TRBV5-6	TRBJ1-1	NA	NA	TGTGCCAACGGCAAGGGAGTGACGACTGAAGCTTTCTTT	CANGKGVTTEAFF
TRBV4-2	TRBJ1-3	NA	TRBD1	TGTGCCAGCAGCGTGGACAGGCTTCGGAACACCATATATTTT	CASSVDRLRNTIYF
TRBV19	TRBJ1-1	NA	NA	TGTGCCAGTACCAGGCGTCAGAGCACTGAAGCTTTCTTT	CASTRRQSTEAFF
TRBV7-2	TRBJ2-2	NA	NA	TGTGCCAGCAGCCCTCGTAACACCGGGGAGCTGTTTTTT	CASSPRNTGELFF
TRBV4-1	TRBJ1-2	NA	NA	TGCGCCAGCAGCCAAGACGGGAGGTATGGCTACACCTTC	CASSQDGRYGYTF
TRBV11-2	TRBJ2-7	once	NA	TGTGCCAGCACCACAGGGTACTCCTACGAGCAGTACTTC	CASTTGYSYEQYF
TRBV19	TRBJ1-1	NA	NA	TGTGCCAGTCGAGGGCGGCTCGACAACACTGAAGCTTTCTTT	CASRGRLDNTEAFF
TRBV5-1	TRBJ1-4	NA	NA	TGCGCCAGCAGCTTGGCACAGTATACAACTAATGAAAAACTGTTTTTT	CASSLAQYTTNEKLFF
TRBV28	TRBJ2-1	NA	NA	TGTGCCAGCATTACGACAGGATCCTACAATGAGCAGTTCTTC	CASITTGSYNEQFF
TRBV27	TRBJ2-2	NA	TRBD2	TGTGCCAGCGGAGCGGGAGAGCACGGCGGGGAGCTGTTTTTT	CASGAGEHGGELFF
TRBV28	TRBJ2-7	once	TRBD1	TGTGCCAGCGGGACAGGCTACGAGCAGTACTTC	CASGTGYEQYF
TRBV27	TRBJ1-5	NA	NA	TGTGCCAGCAGTTCACAGAGGGATAGCAATCAGCCCCAGCATTTT	CASSSQRDSNQPQHF
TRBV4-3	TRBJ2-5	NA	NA	TGCGCCAGCAGCGGGGGAGGAGAGACCCAGTACTTC	CASSGGGETQYF
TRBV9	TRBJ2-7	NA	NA	TGTGCCAGCAGCGGGACACAGGGCTCCCAGCAGTACTTC	CASSGTQGSQQYF
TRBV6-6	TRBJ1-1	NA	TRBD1	TGTGCCAGCACTTCAGGGGGCGTCGCTGAAGCTTTCTTT	CASTSGGVAEAFF
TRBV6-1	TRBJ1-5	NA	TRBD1	TGTGCCAGCAGTGAAGCGGGACAGGGTCAGCCCCAGCATTTT	CASSEAGQGQPQHF
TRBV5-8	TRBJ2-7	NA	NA	TGTGCCAGCAGCTTGGCCTTAGACACCTACGTTACCTACGAGCAGTACTTC	CASSLALDTYVTYEQYF
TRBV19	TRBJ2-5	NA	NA	TGTGCCAGTAGTATCTACCCCCAAGAGACCCAGTACTTC	CASSIYPQETQYF
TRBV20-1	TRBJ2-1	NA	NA	TGCAGTGCCGGGACTCCTAATGAGCAGTTCTTC	CSAGTPNEQFF
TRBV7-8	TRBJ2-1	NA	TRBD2	TGTGCCAGCAGCTTCCCTTCAAGCGGGAGCACACACAATGAGCAGTTCTTC	CASSFPSSGSTHNEQFF